This TCR beta chain was found in a study of blood T cells in healthy people across ages. A sample-barcoded 5' primer and a J-beta primer mix were used in a second PCR of roughly 7 to 11 cycles. TCRdb fed the 5' RACE reads into MiXCR, producing one record per CDR3 protein. The sample lists around 870,000 distinct CDR3 sequences; 25% to 30% were seen once. Each sample used at least 6 million PBMCs. Germline assignment: CDR1 DFQATT and CDR2 SNEGSKA (reference sequence). This CDR3 has 14 residues. Trimming removed 5 bases at V and 0 bases at J, with 14 bases between. The genes are TRBV20-1 and TRBJ2-7; D remains ambiguous. The receptor was derived from a woman of 80 years or more in good health. The sequencing sample was made of blood. Here the CDR3 reads CSAGSPLSSYEQYF. CDR3 coding DNA: TGCAGTGCTGGCTCCCCCTTGAGCTCCTACGAGCAGTACTTC.